The T cell receptor beta chain described here comes from a study of blood T cell repertoires in COVID-19. At the level of the study: The United States, Italy and Spain supplied acute and convalescent COVID-19 samples. T cells, B-cell-depleted T cells, or PBMCs provided the cDNA or gDNA that served as material.

Per the authors' pipeline: Estimated nucleated cell counts came from reference gene primer amplification. Sequenced by immunoSEQ multiplex PCR; TCRdb stores in-frame clones only, minus some. V and J calls and clone size are given by that table; D and trimming were obtained from the DNA. The sample yields 100,000 to 130,000 clones, 60% to 85% seen once. This CDR3 spans 16 amino acids. CDR1 and CDR2 (germline): SGHAT, FQNNGV. The V segment lost 0 bases and the J segment 0 bases; nucleotides outside the gene matches: 0. The V and J genes are TRBV11-2 and TRBJ1-4; 8 bases agree with TRBD1. Sequencing was performed on peripheral blood. The source is a man between 65 and 85 years old with acute or convalescent COVID-19. CDR3 bases: TGTGCCAGCAGCTTAGAGACAGGGGCAACTAATGAAAAACTGTTTTTT. It codes for CASSLETGATNEKLFF.